What follows is one T cell receptor (beta chain) and its context. Germline V lookup: CDR1 SQVTM, CDR2 ANQGSEA. The V end lost 6 bases, the J end lost 1 base, and 15 bases lay between the germline ends. CDR3 size: 14 residues. These data are taken from a study of blood T cell repertoires in COVID-19. TCRdb's table, derived via immunoSEQ multiplex PCR, lists solely in-frame clones and lacks some. Of a few hundred thousand clones detected, over 65% appear once; the ten largest clones hold over 4.5%. The chain carries TRBV29-1 and TRBJ1-1; D is undetermined. This sequence was found in a man aged 60-69 years who had recovered from COVID-19. The sample consisted of peripheral blood. As DNA, the CDR3 is TGCAGCGTAGAACACCGCGTCGAGAACACTGAAGCTTTCTTT. The encoded protein is CSVEHRVENTEAFF.